This T cell receptor beta chain emerged from a study of Ad26.COV2.S vaccination and SARS-CoV-2 variants. Assay: immunoSEQ multiplex PCR; the TCRdb copy retains only in-frame clones and omits some. The sample records around 300,000 clones, 85% to 90% being singletons. Stated treatment: some 20 received Ad26.COV2.S at low or high dose, single or two shots; about 5 received placebo; per-sample allocation not given. The samples were gathered on day 63 after the first injection of vaccine or placebo. Trimming at V came to 2 bases and at J to 0 bases, leaving 7 bases not matched to a gene. CDR1 is SGHDN and CDR2 is FVKESK in the germline V gene. CDR3 size: 18 residues.

Sequencing used peripheral blood, obtained in a trial of Ad26.COV2.S vaccine versus placebo. This chain connects TRBV14 to TRBJ2-6, with TRBD1 matching over 7 bases. The receptor was isolated from a person aged 18-60 years who received the Ad26.COV2.S COVID-19 vaccine or a placebo. The DNA of the CDR3 is TGTGCCAGCAGCCAAATAGGGGGCCTTCCCTCTGGGGCCAACGTCCTGACTTTC. Protein product: CASSQIGGLPSGANVLTF.